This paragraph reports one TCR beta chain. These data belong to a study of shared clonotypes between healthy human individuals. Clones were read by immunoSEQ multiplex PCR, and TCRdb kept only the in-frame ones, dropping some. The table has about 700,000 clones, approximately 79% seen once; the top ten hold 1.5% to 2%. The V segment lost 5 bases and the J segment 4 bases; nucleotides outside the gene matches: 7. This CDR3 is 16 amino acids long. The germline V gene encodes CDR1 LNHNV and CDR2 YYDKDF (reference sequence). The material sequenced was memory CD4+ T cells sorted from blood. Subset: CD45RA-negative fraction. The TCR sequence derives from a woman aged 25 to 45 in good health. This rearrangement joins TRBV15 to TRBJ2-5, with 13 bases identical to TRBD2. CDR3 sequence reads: CATSGQLAGGSETQYF. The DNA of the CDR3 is TGTGCCACCAGCGGCCAACTAGCGGGAGGGTCAGAGACCCAGTACTTC.